These T cell receptor beta chains were read from a single sample in a study of control samples from healthy donors and cancer patients. Some clones are missing from TCRdb's copy, which holds only in-frame ones; the method was immunoSEQ multiplex PCR. Of 150,000 or so clones in the sample, approximately 96% are singletons; the top ten hold under 8.5%. Specimen: blood. The source is a woman aged 35 to 49 in good health. Both conserved end residues are part of each CDR3. The D gene is left open where the match is weak. Size tells how often a clone was seen (once, few, many) or the class of an expanded clone, and some rows leave it out.

abundance	d_gene	j_gene	v_gene	CDR3nt	CDR3aa
.	.	TRBJ1-1	TRBV2	TGTGCCAGGGGAGAAGGGGGAAGGGACACTGAAGCTTTCTTT	CARGEGGRDTEAFF
.	TRBD1	TRBJ1-2	TRBV12-3/TRBV12-4	TGTGCCAGCACCCCCGGGACAGGGAGAGGCTACACCTTC	CASTPGTGRGYTF
.	.	TRBJ2-7	TRBV5-6	TGTGCCAGCAGCTTGGGAGCCTACGAGCAGTACTTC	CASSLGAYEQYF
.	.	TRBJ1-4	TRBV27	TGTGCCAGCAGAGTGGGACTCCGGAGCCCCAATGAAAAACTGTTTTTT	CASRVGLRSPNEKLFF
.	TRBD1	TRBJ1-1	TRBV5-8	TGTGCCAGCAGGGACAGGGGGCCCACTGAAGCTTTCTTT	CASRDRGPTEAFF
once	TRBD1	TRBJ1-2	TRBV19	TGTGCCAGTAGTGCCGACCAGGACAGGCTCTATGGCTACACCTTC	CASSADQDRLYGYTF
.	TRBD2	TRBJ2-1	TRBV7-2	TGTGCCAGCAGCTTCACTCTAGCGGGTGCCTCTGAGCAGTTCTTC	CASSFTLAGASEQFF
.	.	TRBJ1-1	TRBV7-3	TGTGCCAGCAGCTTGGCCCAGTGGGGGGCGAAGACTAGCACTGAAGCTTTCTTT	CASSLAQWGAKTSTEAFF
.	.	TRBJ1-6	TRBV29-1	TGCAGCGTTCAACAGGGTCCTAATTCACCCCTCCACTTT	CSVQQGPNSPLHF
.	.	TRBJ2-2	TRBV6-5	TGTGCCAGCAGTTCCAGGGGAAGAAACACCGGGGAGCTGTTTTTT	CASSSRGRNTGELFF
.	.	TRBJ1-4	TRBV7-2	TGTGCCAGCAGCTTGTGGGAGTCCGAAAAACTGTTTTTT	CASSLWESEKLFF
.	.	TRBJ2-1	TRBV5-6	TGTGCCAGCAGCGCCGTTGCCGTCTCCTACAATGAGCAGTTCTTC	CASSAVAVSYNEQFF
.	.	TRBJ1-1	TRBV7-9	TGTGCCAGCAGCTCCCGGCGGTTAGGGACTGAAGCTTTCTTT	CASSSRRLGTEAFF
.	.	TRBJ1-1	TRBV11-2	TGTGCCAGCAGCGGAGACAGGCGGACTGAAGCTTTCTTT	CASSGDRRTEAFF
few	.	TRBJ1-1	TRBV4-1	TGCGCCAGCAGCCAAGATTGGCTCTCAAACACTGAAGCTTTCTTT	CASSQDWLSNTEAFF
.	.	TRBJ1-6	TRBV7-8	TGTGCCAGCAGCTTTCTTGCCAGAATGAGCTCCTATAATTCACCCCTCCACTTT	CASSFLARMSSYNSPLHF
.	TRBD2	TRBJ2-3	TRBV12-5	TGTGCTAGTGGTTTCGGCGGGGGGGCAGGAGATACGCAGTATTTT	CASGFGGGAGDTQYF
.	.	TRBJ1-6	TRBV7-9	TGTGCCAGCAGCTTAGATGTACAGGGCCCCAATTCACCCCTCCACTTT	CASSLDVQGPNSPLHF
once	TRBD2	TRBJ2-5	TRBV27	TGTGCCAGCAGACCGGGACTAGCGGGATTAGAGACCCAGTACTTC	CASRPGLAGLETQYF
.	.	TRBJ2-1	TRBV9	TGTGCCAGCAGCACCCCAGGAATCAATGAGCAGTTCTTC	CASSTPGINEQFF
.	.	TRBJ1-2	TRBV29-1	TGCAGCGTTGAAGAAGGCGGGTTGGGGGGCTACACCTTC	CSVEEGGLGGYTF
few	TRBD2	TRBJ2-3	TRBV27	TGTGCCAGCAGTCTCCCTAGCGGCAACACAGATACGCAGTATTTT	CASSLPSGNTDTQYF
.	.	TRBJ1-4	TRBV19	TGTGCCAGTAGTATAGGAGGGATTAATGAAAAACTGTTTTTT	CASSIGGINEKLFF
.	TRBD1	TRBJ1-1	TRBV19	TGTGCCAGTACCCCGACAGGGGGTAGGACTGAAGCTTTCTTT	CASTPTGGRTEAFF
once	.	TRBJ1-4	TRBV18	TGTGCCAGCTCACCACCGGGGCAGGACAGACGTAATGAAAAACTGTTTTTT	CASSPPGQDRRNEKLFF
.	TRBD1	TRBJ1-1	TRBV4-1	TGCGCCAGCAGCCAAATATACACAGGGGGCACTGAAGCTTTCTTT	CASSQIYTGGTEAFF
.	TRBD1	TRBJ1-1	TRBV15	TGTGCCACCAGCAGAGATCCGGGACAGGGGAACACTGAAGCTTTCTTT	CATSRDPGQGNTEAFF
.	.	TRBJ1-1	TRBV7-3	TGTGCCAGCAGCATTACAGGGAGGAACACTGAAGCTTTCTTT	CASSITGRNTEAFF
.	.	TRBJ1-1	TRBV7-2	TGTGCCAGCAGCTTGCAGGGGCGCACTGAAGCTTTCTTT	CASSLQGRTEAFF
.	TRBD2	TRBJ2-7	TRBV3-1/TRBV3-2	TGTGCCAGCAGCCTTACTAGCGGGAGGGCCTACGAGCAGTACTTC	CASSLTSGRAYEQYF
.	.	TRBJ1-2	TRBV19	TGTGCCAGTACCCTGAGGTCCAACTACTATGGCTACACCTTC	CASTLRSNYYGYTF
.	.	TRBJ1-1	TRBV6-5	TGTGCCAGCAGCGCCGGGGGTTTCACTGAAGCTTTCTTT	CASSAGGFTEAFF
.	.	TRBJ1-6	TRBV10-3	TGTGCCATCAAGGCACAGGATTCACCCCTCCACTTT	CAIKAQDSPLHF
once	.	TRBJ2-7	TRBV9	TGTGCCAGCAGCGTAGCTCCTTCCAGGGGTTACGAGCAGTACTTC	CASSVAPSRGYEQYF
.	TRBD1	TRBJ2-7	TRBV15	TGTGCCACCAGCAGAGGGGACAGGGCTTCCTACGAGCAGTACTTC	CATSRGDRASYEQYF
.	.	TRBJ2-7	TRBV11-2	TGTGCCAGCAGCTTTTATAACGAGCAGTACTTC	CASSFYNEQYF
.	.	TRBJ1-1	TRBV11-2	TGTGCCAGCAGCTTCGGCCCCTTAGGGGAAACTGAAGCTTTCTTT	CASSFGPLGETEAFF
.	.	TRBJ1-1	TRBV7-8	TGTGCCAGCAGCTTCAGGGGTTCGACTGAAGCTTTCTTT	CASSFRGSTEAFF
.	.	TRBJ2-1	TRBV30	TGTGCCACGGGGGCGGACAATGAGCAGTTCTTC	CATGADNEQFF